The 22 T cell receptor beta chains presented below share a single source sample, sequenced in a study of T cell responses to AZD1222 COVID-19 vaccine. Only in-frame clones appear in the TCRdb table, and some are missing; sequencing was by immunoSEQ multiplex PCR. The data hold fewer than 120,000 clones, with about 87% observed a single time. Sequencing was performed on peripheral blood, taken on day 0 of AZD1222 vaccination. These receptors all stem from an adult in good health.

J is TRBJ2-4 and V is TRBV29-1; D possibly corresponds to TRBD1 (5 bases). V was shortened by 7 bases and J by 2 bases, with 12 bases between the two germline ends. The CDR3 totals 13 residues. The germline V gene has CDR1 SQVTM and CDR2 ANQGSEA. For the CDR3, the DNA is TGCAGCGCCGAAGGGGATACCAAAAACATTCAGTACTTC. It encodes CSAEGDTKNIQYF.

V is TRBV24-1 and J is TRBJ2-1, with TRBD2 identical over 11 bases. The CDR3 consists of 15 residues. The germline gives CDR1 KGHDR, CDR2 SFDVKD. V dropped 2 bases and J dropped 8; count of bases not matched to a gene: 4. CDR3 nucleotide sequence: TGTGCCACCAGTGATTCTAGCGGGAGGACGGATGAGCAGTTCTTC. This gives the protein CATSDSSGRTDEQFF.

The chain employs TRBV24-1 and TRBJ2-5, with 7 bases aligning to TRBD1. The CDR3 length is 13 residues. V was clipped by 3 bases and J by 5 bases; unmatched bases: 2. CDR1 is KGHDR, CDR2 SFDVKD, per germline. The CDR3 DNA reads TGTGCCACCAGTGATGGGGACAGTGAGACCCAGTACTTC. It specifies CATSDGDSETQYF.

The V gene is TRBV27, the J gene TRBJ1-5; D gene unclear. Deletions cut 3 bases from V and 2 bases from J, with 5 bases between. The CDR3 extends over 13 amino acids. Germline CDR1 MNHEY, CDR2 SMNVEV (reference sequence). The CDR3 DNA reads TGTGCCAGCAGTTTCTCCCGCAATCAGCCCCAGCATTTT. It specifies CASSFSRNQPQHF.

V is TRBV5-4 and J is TRBJ2-7; tentative D call: TRBD1 (6 bases). The CDR3 sequence is 16 residues long. Germline lookup yields CDR1 SGHNT and CDR2 YYREEE (reference sequence). V lost 0 bases and J lost 3, with 16 bases in between. CDR3 protein: CASSLGDRLTIYEQYF. The CDR3 DNA is TGTGCCAGCAGCTTGGGTGACAGGTTGACGATCTACGAGCAGTACTTC.

The chain carries TRBV6-5 and TRBJ2-5, with 7 nucleotides matching TRBD2. Looked up from germline, CDR1 is MNHEY and CDR2 is SVGAGI. This CDR3 has 13 residues. V trimming: 4 bases; J trimming: 9 bases; junction bases outside the gene matches: 8. CDR3 protein: CASSSPLGGAQYF. CDR3 in DNA: TGTGCCAGCAGTTCCCCTTTGGGGGGGGCCCAGTACTTC.

This clone has a single count. The V gene is TRBV7-9, the J gene TRBJ2-7; D gene uncertain. Germline loops: CDR1 SEHNR, CDR2 FQNEAQ (reference sequence). The V end lost 3 bases, the J end lost 3 bases, and 9 bases lay between the germline ends. CDR3 length: 13 residues. DNA for the CDR3: TGTGCCAGCAGCTTCGAAGGCTTCTACGAGCAGTACTTC. Protein: CASSFEGFYEQYF.

The chain combines TRBV5-1 with TRBJ2-3; 13 nucleotides line up with TRBD2. The CDR3 has 18 amino acids. V shed 5 bases, J shed 2 bases, and the junction held 11 bases outside the gene matches. Germline CDR1 reads SGHRS; CDR2 reads YFSETQ. The CDR3 region is CASRNGLAGARSTDTQYF. In DNA, the CDR3 is TGCGCCAGCAGAAATGGACTAGCGGGGGCCCGTTCCACAGATACGCAGTATTTT.

The CDR3 nucleotides are TGTGCCAGCTCACCTAACGGATTTGGAGAGAACTATGGCTACACCTTC. Its translation: CASSPNGFGENYGYTF. The chain joins TRBV18 to TRBJ1-2; no firm D call. Germline CDR1 and CDR2: KGHSH and LQKENI. The CDR3 runs 16 residues. With 3 bases removed from V and 2 bases from J, the gap between germline ends came to 16 bases.

The chain carries TRBV19 and TRBJ2-2, with 9 bases matching TRBD1. Germline-derived CDR1 and CDR2 are LNHDA and SQIVND (reference sequence). V shed 6 bases and J 7 bases; nucleotides not matched to a gene: 9. This CDR3 comprises 15 residues. The CDR3 sequence is CASRGQGTGYGELFF. The CDR3 nucleotides read TGTGCCAGTAGGGGACAGGGAACCGGGTACGGGGAGCTGTTTTTT.

V gene TRBV10-2 combines with J gene TRBJ2-1, with TRBD2 matching 7 bases. Germline lookup yields CDR1 WSHSY and CDR2 SAAADI. After removal of 5 bases from V and 5 bases from J, the junction contained 3 bases not matched to a gene. This CDR3 is 13 amino acids long. This chain's CDR3 is CASSSSGHNEQFF. The DNA of the CDR3 is TGCGCCAGCAGTTCTAGCGGCCACAATGAGCAGTTCTTC.

The chain carries TRBV10-2 and TRBJ1-6; maybe TRBD1 (6 bases). In germline, CDR1 is WSHSY, CDR2 SAAADI. V gave up 4 bases and J gave up 4 bases, with 14 bases separating them. The CDR3 length is 16 residues. CDR3 sequence reads: CASSAGGDIYNSPLHF. The CDR3 nucleotides read TGCGCCAGCAGTGCGGGGGGGGACATATATAATTCACCCCTCCACTTT.

The rearrangement uses TRBV18 and TRBJ1-6; D call uncertain. With 2 bases removed from V and 6 bases from J, the gap between germline ends came to 11 bases. The CDR3 length is 15 residues. In germline, CDR1 is KGHSH, CDR2 LQKENI. The chain's CDR3 is CASSPKGEVNSPLHF. CDR3 sequence (DNA): TGTGCCAGCTCACCAAAGGGAGAGGTTAATTCACCCCTCCACTTT.

The rearrangement uses TRBV3-1 (or the pseudogene TRBV3-2) and TRBJ1-1; 7 bases agree with TRBD1. Germline V gene data show CDR1 as LGHDT and CDR2 as YNNKEL (reference sequence). V shed 5 bases and J 10 bases; nucleotides not matched to a gene: 7. CDR3 length: 12 amino acids. For the CDR3, the DNA is TGTGCCAGCAGCGGCCGACAGGGAGGAGCTTTCTTT. This sequence encodes CASSGRQGGAFF.

This chain uses TRBV6-5 with TRBJ2-7, with D perhaps assigned TRBD1 or TRBD2 (5 bases each). Germline V gene lookup returns CDR1 MNHEY and CDR2 SVGAGI. The length of the CDR3 is 15 residues. V lost 5 bases and J 2 bases, leaving 16 bases between the germline ends. CDR3 amino acids: CASSPPGTVTYEQYF. CDR3 bases: TGTGCCAGCAGTCCACCCGGGACGGTCACCTACGAGCAGTACTTC.

The gene calls are TRBV18 and TRBJ1-1; 8 bases align to TRBD1. The CDR3 has 14 amino acids. Germline V gene lookup returns CDR1 KGHSH and CDR2 LQKENI. J was trimmed by 1 base and V by 6 bases; bases with no gene match: 4. The CDR3 sequence: CASSRQGPNTEAFF. The CDR3 DNA sequence: TGTGCCAGCTCGAGACAGGGGCCGAACACTGAAGCTTTCTTT.

This chain joins TRBV3-1 (or the pseudogene TRBV3-2) and TRBJ1-6, with D perhaps TRBD1 (5 bases). Germline values: CDR1 LGHDT, CDR2 YNNKEL (reference sequence). Trimming removed 2 bases at V and 10 bases at J, with 18 bases between. The CDR3 consists of 16 residues. CDR3 bases: TGTGCCAGCAGCCAAAGGACAAGGAAAAAGGGCTCACCCCTCCACTTT. This codes for CASSQRTRKKGSPLHF.

This rearrangement joins TRBV6-1 to TRBJ1-2; D call uncertain. Germline V gives CDR1 MNHNS, CDR2 SASEGT. V was pared by 2 bases and J by 8 bases, with 12 bases between. The CDR3 is 13 residues long. The CDR3 DNA is TGTGCCAGCAGTGAATCGCCCGGGGTAGGCTACACCTTC. It specifies CASSESPGVGYTF.

V usage is TRBV15 and J usage is TRBJ1-5, with 8 nucleotides matching TRBD1. Germline loops: CDR1 LNHNV, CDR2 YYDKDF (reference sequence). Unmatched junction bases numbered 10, after V lost 3 bases and J lost 0 bases. The CDR3 runs to 18 residues. DNA of the CDR3: TGTGCCACCAGCAGCAAGACTCAGGGGGCGCTTAGCAATCAGCCCCAGCATTTT. This sequence encodes CATSSKTQGALSNQPQHF. Full variable domain (missing parts from reference TRBV15 and TRBJ1-5): DAMVIQNPRYQVTQFGKPVTLSCSQTLNHNVMYWYQQKSSQAPKLLFHYYDKDFNNEADTPDNFQSRRPNTSFCFLDIRSPGLGDTAMYLCATSSKTQGALSNQPQHFGDGTRLSIL.

The gene calls are TRBV6-1 and TRBJ2-7, with D tentatively TRBD1 or TRBD2 (5 bases each). This CDR3 region has 15 residues. V was clipped by 3 bases and J by 1 base, with 13 bases between them. The V gene's germline CDR1 is MNHNS and CDR2 SASEGT. The CDR3 here is CASSDGWGMSYEQYF. The CDR3 nucleotides are TGTGCCAGCAGTGATGGGTGGGGGATGTCCTACGAGCAGTACTTC.

The chain joins TRBV24-1 to TRBJ1-2; 8 nucleotides match TRBD1. CDR3 length: 13 amino acids. Germline CDR1 reads KGHDR; CDR2 reads SFDVKD. CDR3 residues: CATRSGTGYGYTF. Here the CDR3 DNA reads TGTGCTACACGTTCCGGGACAGGCTATGGCTACACCTTC.

The chain links TRBV10-1 to TRBJ1-5; possibly TRBD1 for D (5 bases). This CDR3 spans 14 amino acids. The V gene lost 0 bases and the J gene lost 6 bases, with 9 bases spanning the gap. Germline-derived CDR1 and CDR2 are WNHNN and SYGVQD (reference sequence). CDR3: CASSESIGGQPQHF. CDR3 in DNA: TGCGCCAGCAGTGAGTCGATCGGGGGTCAGCCCCAGCATTTT.